This TCR beta chain appears in the sequencing data of a study of molecular identifiers for immune sequencing clone quantification. About this clonotype: A junction boundary mismatches the germline segment, possibly from a read error.

With listed TCR primers and previously described methods, bulk TCR libraries were prepared. MiXCR, run by TCRdb on the PCR reads, gives a single entry per CDR3 protein. Of 85,000 to 100,000 distinct CDR3 sequences listed, 20% to 25% were seen once; the top ten hold 0.85% to 1%. This CDR3 spans 15 amino acids. Source material for naive CD8 libraries was roughly 20,000 to 1,000,000 sorted cells, with 10%, 30% or 50% RNA. CD8+CD4-CCR7+CD45RA+ cells were sorted as naive CD8 T cells. The TCR comes from a human donor in good health. Some libraries in this study had Jurkat cell RNA spiked in. The sample comprised naive CD8+ T cells from blood, with Jurkat cell RNA spiked in. Stated subset: FACS-sorted CD8+CD4-CCR7+CD45RA+ naive T cells. The chain is built from TRBV12-3 or TRBV12-4 and TRBJ2-7; 8 bases are a match to TRBD1. CDR3 coding DNA: TGTGCCAGCAGTTACTCGGGACAGGCAAGCTGGGAGCAGCACTTC. Its translation: CASSYSGQASWEQHF.